This paragraph reports one T cell receptor (beta chain). The antigen is unknown. The data were obtained in a study of cytomegalovirus exposure and HLA in healthy donors. General study results and limits: A later analysis reportedly found fewer N-insertions in an Asian-associated ancestry cluster than the roughly 670-donor mean.

Vbeta (60) and Jbeta (13) primers were used in the PCR. Here immunoSEQ multiplex PCR was the method, and the copy in TCRdb shows in-frame clones only, minus some. The sample contains about 150,000 clones, less than 80% of which appear only once. This CDR3 contains 16 residues. Per the germline V gene, CDR1 is LNHNV and CDR2 is YYDKDF (reference sequence). V was pared by 0 bases and J by 1 base, with 10 bases between. The receptor's source is a young man in good health and CMV-seronegative. The V gene is TRBV15, the J gene TRBJ1-5, with no clear D. The sequenced material came from PBMCs. The CDR3 reads CATSRDRGLSNQPQHF. The DNA for the CDR3 is TGTGCCACCAGCAGAGATCGAGGGTTGAGCAATCAGCCCCAGCATTTT.